What follows are 20 T cell receptor beta chains derived from one specimen sequenced in a study of shared clonotypes between healthy human individuals. Repertoires were generated with immunoSEQ multiplex PCR, while TCRdb's copy carries only in-frame clones and drops some. This table has roughly 1,600,000 clones, about 98.5% appearing once. The sample was naive CD4+ T cells sorted from blood. As for subset: CD45RA+ positively selected. These receptor sequences come from a young man in good health.

With regard to this clone: This sample also contains other DNA sequences that code for the same CDR3. V and J are TRBV27 and TRBJ2-1; the D gene is possibly TRBD2 (6 bases). There are 12 residues in the CDR3. V gave up 4 bases and J gave up 7 bases, with 8 bases separating them. Germline V CDR1 and CDR2: MNHEY, SMNVEV (reference sequence). DNA of the CDR3: TGTGCCAGCAGTTGGAGGGGTAATGAGCAGTTCTTC. This encodes CASSWRGNEQFF.

The gene calls are TRBV5-3 and TRBJ2-6; D not resolved. TRBV5-3 is an ORF, and what it does is uncertain. The CDR3 covers 15 residues. V gave up 0 bases and J gave up 0 bases, with 4 bases separating them. CDR3 in DNA: TGTGCCAGAAGCTTGGCAGGCTCTGGGGCCAACGTCCTGACTTTC. It codes for CARSLAGSGANVLTF.

The chain recombines TRBV9 with TRBJ2-7, with 7 bases identical to TRBD1. Germline V gene data show CDR1 as SGDLS and CDR2 as YYNGEE. Germline trimming cut 4 bases from V and 3 bases from J; bases unmatched to any gene: 4. The CDR3 spans 13 residues. The CDR3 reads CASSRQGLYEQYF. CDR3 nucleotides: TGTGCCAGCAGCCGACAGGGCCTCTACGAGCAGTACTTC.

The chain links TRBV18 to TRBJ2-4; D not resolved. The V gene lost 3 bases and the J gene lost 1 base, with 19 bases spanning the gap. This CDR3 is built from 18 residues. CDR1 is KGHSH, CDR2 LQKENI, per germline. CDR3 sequence reads: CASSPLTIKGGAKNIQYF. The CDR3 DNA is TGTGCCAGCTCACCTTTGACAATCAAAGGTGGGGCCAAAAACATTCAGTACTTC.

The chain couples TRBV28 to TRBJ2-5; a weak D match, TRBD1 (5 bases). Germline CDR1 and CDR2: MDHEN and SYDVKM. The V gene lost 2 bases and the J gene lost 5 bases, with 15 bases spanning the gap. There are 15 residues in the CDR3. DNA for the CDR3: TGTGCCAGCAGTTTAGCGTACCCAAAGGGGGAGACCCAGTACTTC. Its protein product is CASSLAYPKGETQYF.

The sample holds one count of this clone. V usage is TRBV27 and J usage is TRBJ1-4, with D perhaps matching TRBD1 (6 bases). Germline V gene lookup returns CDR1 MNHEY and CDR2 SMNVEV (reference sequence). This CDR3 region has 16 residues. Trimming pared 3 bases from V and 0 bases from J, leaving 11 bases between. CDR3 DNA sequence: TGTGCCAGCAGTTTTCAGGGGCGAGCAACTAATGAAAAACTGTTTTTT. Translation: CASSFQGRATNEKLFF.

The chain links TRBV19 to TRBJ1-2; no clear D. The germline V gene encodes CDR1 LNHDA and CDR2 SQIVND (reference sequence). The CDR3 consists of 15 residues. Trimming shortened V by 0 bases and J by 8 bases, and 16 bases separated the two germline ends. CDR3 nucleotide sequence: TGTGCCAGTAGTATAGATGGTCCTTGGGTAAGCGGCTACACCTTC. Translating it yields CASSIDGPWVSGYTF.

The chain joins TRBV5-4 to TRBJ2-1; D perhaps matches TRBD2 (6 bases). This CDR3 has 15 residues. The V end lost 4 bases, the J end lost 4 bases, and 15 bases lay between the germline ends. The V gene's germline CDR1 is SGHNT and CDR2 YYREEE (reference sequence). The CDR3 sequence is CASSPRREVYNEQFF. Here the CDR3 DNA reads TGTGCCAGCAGCCCTCGGCGGGAAGTATACAATGAGCAGTTCTTC.

The chain carries TRBV5-1 and TRBJ2-3; D unclear. This CDR3 spans 14 amino acids. CDR1 and CDR2 from the germline V gene are SGHRS and YFSETQ. The V end was cut by 0 bases, the J end by 4 bases, with 9 bases between. The CDR3 loop is CASSLVAPADTQYF. The CDR3 DNA is TGCGCCAGCAGCTTGGTAGCCCCAGCAGATACGCAGTATTTT.

The chain combines TRBV5-1 with TRBJ1-1; TRBD1 is a possible D gene (6 bases). The CDR3 length is 14 residues. Trimming left V 4 bases short and J 3 bases short, with 13 bases between. Germline V gene lookup returns CDR1 SGHRS and CDR2 YFSETQ. The DNA for the CDR3 is TGCGCCAGCAGCCCACAGGGATGGGACACTGAAGCTTTCTTT. Its translation is CASSPQGWDTEAFF.

The gene calls are TRBV5-1 and TRBJ2-3; D is ambiguous. V lost 4 bases and J 5 bases, leaving 17 bases between the germline ends. CDR1 is SGHRS and CDR2 is YFSETQ in the germline V gene. The CDR3 runs to 15 residues. The CDR3 reads CASSPEIAEKDTQYF. CDR3 sequence (DNA): TGCGCCAGCAGCCCTGAAATCGCGGAGAAAGATACGCAGTATTTT.

The V call is TRBV19, the J call TRBJ2-1; 7 nucleotides match TRBD2. Germline V gene data show CDR1 as LNHDA and CDR2 as SQIVND (reference sequence). CDR3 length: 15 amino acids. The V and J ends lost 3 bases and 4 bases, in that order; junction bases with no gene match: 6. For the CDR3, the DNA is TGTGCCAGTAGTATCGGTAGCGGGCTATACAATGAGCAGTTCTTC. Its protein product is CASSIGSGLYNEQFF.

The chain employs TRBV5-1 and TRBJ1-3; D unclear. V lost 0 bases, J lost 6 bases, and 4 bases lay in between. The V gene's germline CDR1 is SGHRS and CDR2 YFSETQ. CDR3 length: 12 amino acids. CDR3 region: CASSLDQNTIYF. CDR3 DNA sequence: TGCGCCAGCAGCTTGGACCAAAACACCATATATTTT.

V is TRBV7-8 and J is TRBJ2-2; 11 positions agree with TRBD2. Germline values: CDR1 SGHVS, CDR2 FQNEAQ. The V and J ends lost 4 bases and 6 bases, in that order; junction bases with no gene match: 22. The length of the CDR3 is 21 residues. The CDR3 spells CASSSISTSGRTLMTPGELFF. CDR3 in DNA: TGTGCCAGCAGCTCCATAAGCACTAGCGGGAGAACCCTAATGACACCCGGGGAGCTGTTTTTT. The full variable domain, with the rest looked up from reference TRBV7-8 and TRBJ2-2, is GAGVSQSPRYKVAKRGQDVALRCDPISGHVSLFWYQQALGQGPEFLTYFQNEAQLDKSGLPSDRFFAERPEGSVSTLKIQRTQQEDSAVYLCASSSISTSGRTLMTPGELFFGEGSRLTVL.

This sequence joins TRBV27 and TRBJ1-5, with D possibly TRBD1 on 5 matching bases. The V end was cut by 2 bases, the J end by 3 bases, with 11 bases between. Germline CDR1 reads MNHEY; CDR2 reads SMNVEV (reference sequence). This CDR3 has 15 amino acids. CDR3 in amino acids: CASSLQGRDNQPQHF. DNA of the CDR3: TGTGCCAGCAGTTTACAGGGTCGCGACAATCAGCCCCAGCATTTT.

V and J are TRBV7-2 and TRBJ1-1, with D hard to call. With 5 bases removed from V and 13 bases from J, the gap between germline ends came to 26 bases. From germline, CDR1 is SGHTA and CDR2 FQGNSA. The length of the CDR3 is 15 residues. In nucleotides, the CDR3 is TGTGCCAGCAGCCCTTCAGGCGGCGGTGCCAGAGACGTTTTCTTT. Protein sequence: CASSPSGGGARDVFF. Based on the CDR3 plus reference TRBV7-2 and TRBJ1-1, the full variable domain is GAGVSQSPSNKVTEKGKDVELRCDPISGHTALYWYRQSLGQGLEFLIYFQGNSAPDKSGLPSDRFSAERTGGSVSTLTIQRTQQEDSAVYLCASSPSGGGARDVFFGQGTRLTVV.

In this sample, this clone turned up once. This chain uses TRBV29-1 with TRBJ2-1; 10 positions agree with TRBD2. J lost 7 bases, V lost 4 bases, and 10 bases had no gene match. CDR3 length equals 15 residues. Germline CDR1 is SQVTM and CDR2 is ANQGSEA. CDR3 region: CSVAYLAGVGNEQFF. CDR3 bases: TGCAGCGTTGCTTATCTAGCGGGAGTGGGGAATGAGCAGTTCTTC.

The chain links TRBV9 to TRBJ2-3; D is undetermined. The CDR3 length is 13 residues. The germline V gene encodes CDR1 SGDLS and CDR2 YYNGEE. V lost 0 bases, J lost 4 bases, and 6 bases lay in between. DNA for the CDR3: TGTGCCAGCAGCGTAGGAGTGGCAGATACGCAGTATTTT. As protein: CASSVGVADTQYF.

This clone was seen just once. V gene TRBV7-2 combines with J gene TRBJ2-1; 7 bases are a match to TRBD1. The J segment lost 5 bases and the V segment lost 4 bases, leaving 5 bases of the junction unmatched. The germline V gene encodes CDR1 SGHTA and CDR2 FQGNSA. The CDR3 totals 14 residues. CDR3 nucleotides: TGTGCCAGCAGCTACAGACAGGGACACAATGAGCAGTTCTTC. This sequence encodes CASSYRQGHNEQFF.

The CDR3 here is CASSSKAGGYYEQYF. Here the CDR3 DNA reads TGCGCCAGCAGCTCAAAAGCGGGAGGGTACTACGAGCAGTACTTC. The chain carries TRBV5-1 and TRBJ2-7, with 10 bases lining up with TRBD2. The germline CDR1 and CDR2 sequences are SGHRS and YFSETQ. Unmatched junction bases numbered 6, after V lost 3 bases and J lost 3 bases. The CDR3 loop spans 15 amino acids.